This section outlines one TCR beta chain sequence together with its context. This CDR3 region has 14 residues. Germline V gene data show CDR1 as SGHRS and CDR2 as YFSETQ. V lost 4 bases and J lost 3, with 10 bases in between. The data derive from a study of CD8 T cells in Susac syndrome. An amount of RNA that ranged from roughly 0.45 to 1 ug was reverse transcribed with random hexamers. TCR beta CDR3 was amplified by immunoSEQ multiplex PCR. This amplification extended across 54 Vbeta and 13 Jbeta segments. In TCRdb, the immunoSEQ multiplex PCR reads were re-called with MiXCR into one record per CDR3 protein. The data contain approximately 150,000 distinct CDR3 sequences, roughly 94% of them singletons. TCR beta sequencing was performed on blood CD8+ and CD4+ T cells. It was treatment-naive patients with stable or active relapsing-remitting disease who made up the multiple sclerosis controls.

The sequencing input was CD4+ T cells from PBMCs. This TCR was sampled from a human donor with multiple sclerosis. The chain joins TRBV5-1 to TRBJ2-2, with D maybe TRBD1 (6 bases). Written as DNA, the CDR3 is TGCGCCAGCAGCCTCCGACAGGACACCGGGGAGCTGTTTTTT. Its translation is CASSLRQDTGELFF. The variable domain in full, completed from reference TRBV5-1 and TRBJ2-2, reads KAGVTQTPRYLIKTRGQQVTLSCSPISGHRSVSWYQQTPGQGLQFLFEYFSETQRNKGNFPGRFSGRQFSNSRSEMNVSTLELGDSALYLCASSLRQDTGELFFGEGSRLTVL.